This T cell receptor beta chain was captured by sequencing in a study of blood T cell repertoires in COVID-19. For the study at large: Whether acute or convalescent, the COVID-19 samples came from the United States, Italy and Spain. PBMCs, B-cell-depleted T cells, or T cells provided the cDNA or gDNA that made up the material.

In Seattle, patients joined the study during active infection and were tracked longitudinally. Per the original methods: Researchers report that nucleated cell counts were estimated from reference gene primer amplification. Sequenced by immunoSEQ multiplex PCR; TCRdb stores in-frame clones only, minus some. That table gives V, J and clone size, and the DNA gave D and trimming. The sample lists over 85,000 clones, roughly nine tenths seen once, with under 6.5% in the top ten. This clone was seen a single time. The source is a woman in her fifties or sixties with COVID-19, enrolled during active disease. Sequencing was carried out using peripheral blood.

The chain's CDR3 is CASSLGQGGADTQYF. CDR3 sequence (DNA): TGTGCCAGCAGCTTGGGTCAGGGAGGGGCAGATACGCAGTATTTT. The V and J genes are TRBV5-4 and TRBJ2-3; 7 bases agree with TRBD2. V was pared by 0 bases and J by 4 bases, with 5 bases of the junction left unmatched. Germline V CDR1 and CDR2: SGHNT, YYREEE (reference sequence). This CDR3 has 15 residues.